Given below is one T cell receptor (beta chain) in context. Other DNA sequences of this sample code for an identical CDR3. These data originate in a study of blood T cell repertoires in COVID-19. The table came from immunoSEQ multiplex PCR; TCRdb's copy has only in-frame clones and leaves some out. The data contain a few hundred thousand clones, more than 75% of them singletons. Germline V gene lookup returns CDR1 SGHRS and CDR2 YFSETQ. V dropped 0 bases and J dropped 0 bases, with 12 bases sitting between them. CDR3 length: 16 residues. The genes are TRBV5-1 and TRBJ1-1, with D possibly being TRBD1 (6 bases). The sequencing input was PBMCs or T cells enriched from blood (not recorded which). The receptor was isolated from a man aged 35-49 years in a cohort exposed to, infected with or recovered from COVID-19 (not recorded which). CDR3 nucleotide sequence: TGCGCCAGCAGCTTGGTGACAGGAGGCTTGAACACTGAAGCTTTCTTT. Translating gives CASSLVTGGLNTEAFF.